These T cell receptor beta chains were read from a single sample in a study of cytomegalovirus exposure and HLA in healthy donors. Here immunoSEQ multiplex PCR was the method, and the copy in TCRdb shows in-frame clones only, minus some. The data show roughly 50,000 clones, and the top ten clones hold 5.5% to 6.5%. What was sequenced was PBMCs. The receptors come from a male donor in good health and CMV-seropositive. Each CDR3 is given with its conserved first and last residue. The order of the fields is D gene, V gene, J gene, CDR3 DNA, CDR3 protein. A D gene is named only where the DNA matches it firmly.

d_gene: NA; v_gene: TRBV10-3; j_gene: TRBJ1-1; CDR3nt: TGTGCCATCACCCCCGCACAGGGAGATTGGACTGAAGCTTTCTTT; CDR3aa: CAITPAQGDWTEAFF
d_gene: NA; v_gene: TRBV19; j_gene: TRBJ1-6; CDR3nt: TGTGCCAGTAGGGGGCCGGACAATGATTCACCCCTCCACTTT; CDR3aa: CASRGPDNDSPLHF
d_gene: NA; v_gene: TRBV19; j_gene: TRBJ2-7; CDR3nt: TGTGCCAGTAGTATAGATCAGGGGTACGAGCAGTACTTC; CDR3aa: CASSIDQGYEQYF
d_gene: NA; v_gene: TRBV6-5; j_gene: TRBJ1-1; CDR3nt: TGTGCCAGCAGAACTGGGGCCCTTATGAACACTGAAGCTTTCTTT; CDR3aa: CASRTGALMNTEAFF
d_gene: TRBD1; v_gene: TRBV19; j_gene: TRBJ2-5; CDR3nt: TGTGCCAGTAGTGCCGTCAGGGGGCCGGGTGTACTAGAGACCCAGTACTTC; CDR3aa: CASSAVRGPGVLETQYF
d_gene: NA; v_gene: TRBV2; j_gene: TRBJ2-7; CDR3nt: TGTGCCAGCAGTGAAGGGCAGGAGGGGGGGGAACCCTACGAGCAGTACTTC; CDR3aa: CASSEGQEGGEPYEQYF
d_gene: TRBD1; v_gene: TRBV28; j_gene: TRBJ2-7; CDR3nt: TGTGCCAGCAGCACCATGGACAGGCGCCAAGTAATAAACTACGAGCAGTACTTC; CDR3aa: CASSTMDRRQVINYEQYF
d_gene: TRBD1; v_gene: TRBV14; j_gene: TRBJ1-4; CDR3nt: TGTGCCAGCAGCCAAGAGCCCCGTAGGGGGCGTTTGGCTAATGAAAAACTGTTTTTT; CDR3aa: CASSQEPRRGRLANEKLFF
d_gene: TRBD2; v_gene: TRBV4-1; j_gene: TRBJ2-3; CDR3nt: TGCGCCAGCTCCACAAATAGACTAGCAGGGGATACGCAGTATTTT; CDR3aa: CASSTNRLAGDTQYF
d_gene: NA; v_gene: TRBV7-9; j_gene: TRBJ2-1; CDR3nt: TGTGCCAGCAGCCAGGCCCTATACAATGAGCAGTTCTTC; CDR3aa: CASSQALYNEQFF
d_gene: TRBD1; v_gene: TRBV5-3; j_gene: TRBJ2-2; CDR3nt: TGTGCCAGAGACAGGGGGACTATCGGGGAGCTGTTTTTT; CDR3aa: CARDRGTIGELFF
d_gene: NA; v_gene: TRBV7-6; j_gene: TRBJ2-2; CDR3nt: TGTGCCAGCAGCTTCGACGGGTTCGGGGAGCTGTTTTTT; CDR3aa: CASSFDGFGELFF
d_gene: NA; v_gene: TRBV11-2; j_gene: TRBJ2-2; CDR3nt: TGTGCCAGCAGCCCTACTTGGTATGGCACCGGGGAGCTGTTTTTT; CDR3aa: CASSPTWYGTGELFF
d_gene: NA; v_gene: TRBV19; j_gene: TRBJ2-1; CDR3nt: TGTGCCAGTAGTGGTAGGGGCCTTTCCTCCTACAATGAGCAGTTCTTC; CDR3aa: CASSGRGLSSYNEQFF
d_gene: NA; v_gene: TRBV21-1; j_gene: TRBJ2-4; CDR3nt: TGTGCCAGCAGCAAAGTCCACGCGTTACAGGGTGGTGGGACCAAAAACATTCAGTACTTC; CDR3aa: CASSKVHALQGGGTKNIQYF
d_gene: NA; v_gene: TRBV15; j_gene: TRBJ1-6; CDR3nt: TGTGCCACCAGCAGAGATAGGGGACAAGGATCACCCCTCCACTTT; CDR3aa: CATSRDRGQGSPLHF
d_gene: NA; v_gene: TRBV11-2; j_gene: TRBJ2-7; CDR3nt: TGTGCCAGCAGCTCGGACTTTATCTCCTACGAGCAGTACTTC; CDR3aa: CASSSDFISYEQYF
d_gene: TRBD1; v_gene: TRBV28; j_gene: TRBJ1-1; CDR3nt: TGTGCCAGCACCCCGGACAGGTTGAACACTGAAGCTTTCTTT; CDR3aa: CASTPDRLNTEAFF
d_gene: NA; v_gene: TRBV10-3; j_gene: TRBJ2-3; CDR3nt: TGTGCCATCAGTGACTCTCGGGGATTTAGCACAGATACGCAGTATTTT; CDR3aa: CAISDSRGFSTDTQYF
d_gene: TRBD1; v_gene: TRBV4-3; j_gene: TRBJ2-7; CDR3nt: TGCGCCAGCAGCCCGGGACAGGGGGCCCCCCACGAGCAGTACTTC; CDR3aa: CASSPGQGAPHEQYF
d_gene: NA; v_gene: TRBV7-8; j_gene: TRBJ1-1; CDR3nt: TGTGCCAGCAGCTTACGCGCAGGGAACACTGAAGCTTTCTTC; CDR3aa: CASSLRAGNTEAFF
d_gene: NA; v_gene: TRBV7-9; j_gene: TRBJ2-2; CDR3nt: TGTGCCAGCAGCGCTCTCACAGGGGGGGGCACCGGGGAGCTGTTTTTT; CDR3aa: CASSALTGGGTGELFF
d_gene: TRBD2; v_gene: TRBV30; j_gene: TRBJ2-1; CDR3nt: TGTGCCTGGGCCAGCGGGGCGGCTGAGCAGTTCTTC; CDR3aa: CAWASGAAEQFF
d_gene: TRBD1; v_gene: TRBV15; j_gene: TRBJ2-1; CDR3nt: TGTGCCACCAGCACATTGACAGGGGGCTCCTACAATGAGCAGTTCTTC; CDR3aa: CATSTLTGGSYNEQFF
d_gene: TRBD1; v_gene: TRBV5-4; j_gene: TRBJ1-6; CDR3nt: TGTGCCAGCAGCTTTTTAGGGACAGGGCAAAATTCACCCCTCCACTTT; CDR3aa: CASSFLGTGQNSPLHF
d_gene: NA; v_gene: TRBV7-3; j_gene: TRBJ2-5; CDR3nt: TGTGCCAGCAGCCCCCACGCTAGGGGTCACGAGACCCAGTACTTC; CDR3aa: CASSPHARGHETQYF
d_gene: NA; v_gene: TRBV5-6; j_gene: TRBJ1-2; CDR3nt: TGTGCCAGCAGCTTGGTCGAGGGTAACTATGGCTACACCTTC; CDR3aa: CASSLVEGNYGYTF
d_gene: NA; v_gene: TRBV25-1; j_gene: TRBJ1-1; CDR3nt: TGTGCCAGCAGTGACAACGACAGTGATGAAGCTTTCTTT; CDR3aa: CASSDNDSDEAFF
d_gene: NA; v_gene: TRBV6-1; j_gene: TRBJ2-5; CDR3nt: TGTGCCAGCAGTGAAGGATGGTCCGGAGAGACCCAGTACTTC; CDR3aa: CASSEGWSGETQYF
d_gene: NA; v_gene: TRBV5-1; j_gene: TRBJ2-7; CDR3nt: TGCGCCAGCAGCTCCCGAACAGGGAACGAGCAGTACTTC; CDR3aa: CASSSRTGNEQYF
d_gene: TRBD1; v_gene: TRBV6-5; j_gene: TRBJ2-7; CDR3nt: TGTGCCAGCAGCGAAAGACAGGGGCGATACGAGCAGTACTTC; CDR3aa: CASSERQGRYEQYF
d_gene: TRBD1; v_gene: TRBV4-2; j_gene: TRBJ2-1; CDR3nt: TGTGCCAGCAGCCCGTACCGACAGGGCGGGGAGCAGTTCTTC; CDR3aa: CASSPYRQGGEQFF